The rows below give T cell receptor beta chains drawn from one sample of a study of shared clonotypes between healthy human individuals. TCRdb's copy holds only in-frame clones and misses some; the assay was immunoSEQ multiplex PCR. This sample has roughly 650,000 clones, with approximately 96% found just once. The sample taken for sequencing was naive CD8+ T cells sorted from blood. The receptor set was obtained from a woman under 40 in good health. The conserved cysteine and the conserved F or W are not part of the CDR3 here. A D gene is named only where the DNA matches it firmly. Not all rows give a size; the values are once, few, many and, for expanded clones, a class.

clone_size: -; j_call: TRBJ2-7; v_call: TRBV7-9; d_call: -; cdr3_aa: ASSFLLSAGPYEQY
clone_size: once; j_call: TRBJ1-4; v_call: TRBV5-4; d_call: -; cdr3_aa: ASSLGAATNEKLF
clone_size: -; j_call: TRBJ1-1; v_call: TRBV4-1; d_call: TRBD1; cdr3_aa: ASSRAPGGSKAF
clone_size: -; j_call: TRBJ1-4; v_call: TRBV19; d_call: -; cdr3_aa: ASSIWAPREKLF
clone_size: -; j_call: TRBJ2-6; v_call: TRBV7-9; d_call: TRBD1; cdr3_aa: AKQVMGQGKPGANVLT
clone_size: few; j_call: TRBJ2-1; v_call: TRBV9; d_call: -; cdr3_aa: ASSGPEQF
clone_size: -; j_call: TRBJ2-1; v_call: TRBV7-8; d_call: TRBD2; cdr3_aa: ASSFSGRLDEQF
clone_size: -; j_call: TRBJ1-1; v_call: TRBV28; d_call: -; cdr3_aa: ASSPNLLTPRRTEAF
clone_size: -; j_call: TRBJ1-5; v_call: TRBV5-8; d_call: -; cdr3_aa: ASSSGAVQPQH
clone_size: -; j_call: TRBJ2-7; v_call: TRBV28; d_call: -; cdr3_aa: ASSPISYEQY
clone_size: once; j_call: TRBJ2-7; v_call: TRBV7-2; d_call: TRBD1; cdr3_aa: ASSPGTVYEQY